This TCR beta chain is from a study of T cell responses to AZD1222 COVID-19 vaccine. Findings and caveats of the study: Baseline seropositivity characterized only a handful of AZD1222 recipients. The CD4 TCRs associated with vaccination extended across spike and predominated at 160-218 and 743-854. As reported, nearly half of all spike-specific TCRs target variant regions that are unmutated. The donor cohort was predominantly white British with a female majority, and clonal diversity may have been underestimated.

About this clone: Its matching antigen is unknown.

Here immunoSEQ multiplex PCR was the method, and the copy in TCRdb shows in-frame clones only, minus some. Of some 130,000 clones detected, over 75% appear once; the ten largest clones hold 18%. Germline V gene lookup returns CDR1 SNHLY and CDR2 FYNNEI. The CDR3 consists of 17 residues. Trimming shortened V by 1 base and J by 7 bases, and 22 bases separated the two germline ends. The receptor was derived from an adult in good health. The genes are TRBV2 and TRBJ1-1; TRBD1 is a possible D gene (5 bases). The sequences come from peripheral blood, collected on day 0 of MenACWY control vaccination. The CDR3 sequence is CASSEGAFGAATDEAFF. CDR3 bases: TGTGCCAGCAGTGAAGGGGCTTTCGGGGCAGCGACAGATGAAGCTTTCTTT.